These 26 T cell receptor beta chains share one sample of origin, sequenced in a study of blood T cell repertoires in COVID-19. The protocol was immunoSEQ multiplex PCR, while the TCRdb copy is restricted to in-frame clones and leaves out a portion. This sample has approximately 410,000 clones, with 86% found just once. The sample comprised peripheral blood. These receptors originate from a woman between 25 and 40 years old with active or convalescent COVID-19.

This clone showed up just a few times. The rearrangement links TRBV12-3 or TRBV12-4 to TRBJ1-1; TRBD1 is a possible D gene (6 bases). This CDR3 contains 13 residues. V was clipped by 1 base and J by 13 bases, with 16 bases between them. CDR3 DNA: TGTGCCAGCAGTTTAGGCGGACAGCTACAGGGTTTCTTT. It codes for CASSLGGQLQGFF.

J is TRBJ2-2 and V is TRBV3-1 (or the pseudogene TRBV3-2); 8 bases fit TRBD1. CDR1 LGHDT and CDR2 YNNKEL come from the germline V gene (reference sequence). The CDR3 extends over 15 amino acids. With 4 bases clipped from V and 3 bases from J, the junction kept 4 bases outside the gene matches. CDR3 loop: CASSLQGVDTGELFF. For the CDR3, the DNA is TGTGCCAGCAGCCTACAGGGGGTCGACACCGGGGAGCTGTTTTTT.

A few counts support this clone. Other DNA sequences within the sample encode an identical CDR3. The DNA for the CDR3 is TGTGCCAGCAGTTTGAGAGAGACCCAGTACTTC. It is translated as CASSLRETQYF. The chain joins TRBV12-3 or TRBV12-4 to TRBJ2-5; D is unclear. Between the trimmed V and J ends, which lost 3 bases and 4 bases, there was a span of 3 bases. The CDR3 extends over 11 amino acids.

The chain employs TRBV19 and TRBJ1-5; 10 nucleotides align to TRBD1. CDR1 is LNHDA and CDR2 is SQIVND in the germline V gene (reference sequence). V dropped 3 bases and J dropped 0; count of bases not matched to a gene: 11. This CDR3 comprises 19 residues. The CDR3 DNA reads TGTGCCAGTAGTATCCTTGAGGACAGGGGGAAATATAGCAATCAGCCCCAGCATTTT. This gives the protein CASSILEDRGKYSNQPQHF.

This sequence joins TRBV6-4 and TRBJ1-2, with 7 bases lining up with TRBD1. The germline V gene has CDR1 MRHNA and CDR2 SNTAGT. Germline trimming cut 2 bases from V and 8 bases from J; bases unmatched to any gene: 5. The CDR3 extends over 13 amino acids. CDR3 in amino acids: CASSDEGAIGYTF. As DNA, the CDR3 is TGTGCCAGCAGTGACGAGGGGGCTATCGGCTACACCTTC.

This chain connects TRBV6-5 to TRBJ2-7; 7 nucleotides match TRBD2. Trimming cost V 4 bases and J 6 bases; bases outside gene matches: 12. The CDR3 extends over 15 amino acids. Looked up from germline, CDR1 is MNHEY and CDR2 is SVGAGI. The CDR3 DNA reads TGTGCCAGCAGTTCACTAGCGCAGAATCTAGCCGAGCAGTACTTC. It translates to CASSSLAQNLAEQYF.

The chain combines TRBV5-6 with TRBJ1-5; 9 nucleotides line up with TRBD1. The V gene end was trimmed by 3 bases and the J gene end by 1 base; junction bases not matched to a gene: 8. The CDR3 consists of 17 residues. The V gene's germline CDR1 is SGHDT and CDR2 YYEEEE. The CDR3 nucleotides read TGTGCCAGCAGCTCCAATAAACAGGGGGCCAGCAATCAGCCCCAGCATTTT. It specifies CASSSNKQGASNQPQHF.

The chain couples TRBV2 to TRBJ1-5, with TRBD1 identical over 10 bases. The junction had 6 bases not matched to a gene; V was cut back by 6 bases and J by 4 bases. Germline V lookup: CDR1 SNHLY, CDR2 FYNNEI. The CDR3 spans 15 residues. This CDR3 is CASRPGTGENQPQHF. Here the CDR3 DNA reads TGTGCCAGCAGACCCGGGACAGGGGAAAATCAGCCCCAGCATTTT.

This clone has a single count. This chain links TRBV2 with TRBJ1-1; D uncertain. CDR3 length: 12 residues. Germline CDR1 reads SNHLY; CDR2 reads FYNNEI. The ends were cut back, 7 bases at V and 4 bases at J, with 10 bases in the middle. This CDR3 is CASNIASTEAFF. CDR3 in DNA: TGTGCCAGCAACATAGCCTCCACTGAAGCTTTCTTT.

This clone has only a few counts. The genes are TRBV29-1 and TRBJ2-7, with 9 positions matching TRBD2. This CDR3 has 13 residues. V lost 4 bases and J lost 4; bases outside the gene matches: 5. CDR1 and CDR2 (germline): SQVTM, ANQGSEA. The CDR3 region is CSVVLAGVYEQYF. The CDR3 bases are TGCAGCGTTGTATTAGCGGGAGTGTACGAGCAGTACTTC.

This clone appeared many times. The chain links TRBV10-3 to TRBJ1-3, with D maybe TRBD1 (6 bases). This CDR3 has 19 residues. Germline V gene lookup returns CDR1 ENHRY and CDR2 SYGVKD. The V and J ends lost 0 bases and 0 bases respectively, with 18 bases between them. The CDR3 region is CAISESTLRQAFSGNTIYF. CDR3 in DNA: TGTGCCATCAGTGAGTCGACTCTACGACAGGCGTTCTCTGGAAACACCATATATTTT.

The chain recombines TRBV4-1 with TRBJ2-3, with TRBD1 matching 9 bases. The CDR3 totals 16 residues. CDR1 and CDR2 (germline): MGHRA, YSYEKL. Germline trimming cut 4 bases from V and 2 bases from J; bases unmatched to any gene: 7. CDR3 loop: CASSPADRGFTDTQYF. The CDR3 coding sequence is TGCGCCAGCAGCCCCGCCGACAGGGGGTTCACAGATACGCAGTATTTT.

The chain couples TRBV4-1 to TRBJ1-4, with 8 bases lining up with TRBD1. This CDR3 region has 20 residues. The ends lost 0 bases at V and 8 bases at J; junction bases unmatched: 20. Germline-derived CDR1 and CDR2 are MGHRA and YSYEKL. Written as DNA, the CDR3 is TGCGCCAGCAGCCAAGATCATTGGGGGACAGGTGGGATGGTGGAGGAAAAACTGTTTTTT. Translation gives CASSQDHWGTGGMVEEKLFF.

J is TRBJ2-6 and V is TRBV18; 10 nucleotides match TRBD1. CDR3 length: 17 amino acids. The V gene end was trimmed by 6 bases and the J gene end by 0 bases; junction bases not matched to a gene: 5. The germline CDR1 and CDR2 sequences are KGHSH and LQKENI. The CDR3 is CASSTTGGYSGANVLTF. In DNA, the CDR3 is TGTGCCAGCTCTACGACAGGGGGCTACTCTGGGGCCAACGTCCTGACTTTC.

This sequence joins TRBV19 and TRBJ1-1, with D possibly matching TRBD1 (6 bases). The CDR3 loop spans 14 amino acids. The germline V and J ends were trimmed by 0 bases and 6 bases, with 11 bases remaining between them. CDR1 LNHDA and CDR2 SQIVND come from the germline V gene (reference sequence). The CDR3 loop reads CASSIDGRGAEAFF. The CDR3 nucleotides read TGTGCCAGTAGTATAGACGGCAGGGGTGCTGAAGCTTTCTTT.

V and J are TRBV5-6 and TRBJ2-7, with 11 bases fitting TRBD2. V was clipped by 3 bases and J by 7 bases; unmatched bases: 3. CDR3 length equals 13 residues. CDR1 and CDR2 (germline): SGHDT, YYEEEE. As DNA, the CDR3 is TGTGCCAGCAGCTCGGGACTAGCGGAAGAGCAGTACTTC. The encoded protein is CASSSGLAEEQYF.

This rearrangement joins TRBV6-1 to TRBJ2-7; D is unclear. Per the germline V gene, CDR1 is MNHNS and CDR2 is SASEGT. The CDR3 covers 15 residues. V lost 1 base and J lost 3, with 13 bases in between. The CDR3 coding sequence is TGTGCCAGCAGTGAAGTGAGAGGCTCCGGCTACGAGCAGTACTTC. Translating gives CASSEVRGSGYEQYF.

The chain recombines TRBV4-1 with TRBJ1-1; 8 bases map to TRBD1. Trimming took 9 bases from V and 1 from J; bases not matched to a gene: 10. This CDR3 region has 15 residues. CDR1 MGHRA and CDR2 YSYEKL come from the germline V gene. Here the CDR3 reads CASTPGQVKNTEAFF. The CDR3 DNA reads as TGCGCCAGTACTCCGGGACAGGTAAAGAACACTGAAGCTTTCTTT.

The chain links TRBV10-1 to TRBJ2-5; TRBD1 is a possible D gene (6 bases). CDR3 length: 16 amino acids. Trimming stripped 4 bases from V and 2 bases from J, with 17 bases between. Germline V gene sequence: CDR1 WNHNN, CDR2 SYGVQD (reference sequence). CDR3 in amino acids: CASSAFEQGGQETQYF. Written as DNA, the CDR3 is TGCGCCAGCAGTGCATTCGAACAGGGCGGGCAAGAGACCCAGTACTTC.

J is TRBJ2-5 and V is TRBV7-2, with 11 bases that match TRBD2. V shed 5 bases, J shed 5 bases, and the junction held 7 bases outside the gene matches. CDR3 length: 15 amino acids. Germline V gives CDR1 SGHTA, CDR2 FQGNSA. The CDR3 loop is CASSLRLAGTETQYF. CDR3 nucleotides: TGTGCCAGCAGCCTAAGACTAGCGGGGACTGAGACCCAGTACTTC. The variable domain in full, completed from reference TRBV7-2 and TRBJ2-5, reads GAGVSQSPSNKVTEKGKDVELRCDPISGHTALYWYRQSLGQGLEFLIYFQGNSAPDKSGLPSDRFSAERTGGSVSTLTIQRTQQEDSAVYLCASSLRLAGTETQYFGPGTRLLVL.

The chain combines TRBV4-1 with TRBJ2-7; TRBD1 matches 9 bases. This CDR3 has 14 amino acids. Germline trimming cut 3 bases from V and 4 bases from J; bases unmatched to any gene: 4. CDR1 MGHRA and CDR2 YSYEKL come from the germline V gene. Here the CDR3 reads CASSHTGQGYEQYF. The CDR3 DNA sequence: TGCGCCAGCAGCCACACGGGACAGGGTTACGAGCAGTACTTC.

This clone has a handful of counts. The V gene is TRBV5-6, the J gene TRBJ1-2; D is possibly TRBD1 (6 bases). The CDR3 is made up of 14 amino acids. Between the trimmed V and J ends, which lost 2 bases and 4 bases, there was a span of 12 bases. The germline V gene has CDR1 SGHDT and CDR2 YYEEEE. CDR3 nucleotides: TGTGCCAGCAGCTTTGAAACAGGGTTCTATGGCTACACCTTC. This gives the protein CASSFETGFYGYTF.

This clone was picked up a small number of times. The chain uses TRBV25-1 and TRBJ2-3; 9 nucleotides line up with TRBD2. Germline V gene data show CDR1 as MGHDK and CDR2 as SYGVNS. CDR3 length equals 14 residues. V lost 5 bases to trimming and J lost 6 bases; unmatched junction nucleotides: 6. The CDR3: CASSLAGGRDTQYF. CDR3 nucleotides: TGTGCCAGCAGTCTGGCGGGGGGGCGGGATACGCAGTATTTT.

This clone was seen only a few times. This rearrangement joins TRBV6-4 to TRBJ2-3, with 11 positions matching TRBD2. Per the germline V gene, CDR1 is MRHNA and CDR2 is SNTAGT. CDR3 length equals 16 residues. J lost 1 base, V lost 0 bases, and 0 bases had no gene match. The CDR3 sequence is CASSDSTSGGTDTQYF. The CDR3 nucleotides are TGTGCCAGCAGTGACTCGACTAGCGGGGGCACAGATACGCAGTATTTT.

The CDR3 here is CSASQGGVSEAFF. The CDR3 DNA reads as TGCAGTGCAAGTCAGGGTGGGGTGTCTGAAGCTTTCTTT. V and J are TRBV20-1 and TRBJ1-1; weak D call: TRBD1 (5 bases). CDR1 DFQATT and CDR2 SNEGSKA come from the germline V gene (reference sequence). The CDR3 loop spans 13 amino acids. Trimming left V 6 bases short and J 6 bases short, with 17 bases between.

This clone was picked up a small number of times. This chain links TRBV28 with TRBJ1-6; D gene ambiguous. This CDR3 is built from 16 residues. The ends were cut back, 5 bases at V and 6 bases at J, with 17 bases in the middle. Germline V CDR1 and CDR2: MDHEN, SYDVKM. The CDR3 is CASSPSLVGGNSPLHF. DNA for the CDR3: TGTGCCAGCAGTCCTTCCTTAGTTGGCGGTAATTCACCCCTCCACTTT. The entire variable domain, with the rest obtained from reference TRBV28 and TRBJ1-6, is as follows: DVKVTQSSRYLVKRTGEKVFLECVQDMDHENMFWYRQDPGLGLRLIYFSYDVKMKEKGDIPEGYSVSREKKERFSLILESASTNQTSMYLCASSPSLVGGNSPLHFGNGTRLTVT.